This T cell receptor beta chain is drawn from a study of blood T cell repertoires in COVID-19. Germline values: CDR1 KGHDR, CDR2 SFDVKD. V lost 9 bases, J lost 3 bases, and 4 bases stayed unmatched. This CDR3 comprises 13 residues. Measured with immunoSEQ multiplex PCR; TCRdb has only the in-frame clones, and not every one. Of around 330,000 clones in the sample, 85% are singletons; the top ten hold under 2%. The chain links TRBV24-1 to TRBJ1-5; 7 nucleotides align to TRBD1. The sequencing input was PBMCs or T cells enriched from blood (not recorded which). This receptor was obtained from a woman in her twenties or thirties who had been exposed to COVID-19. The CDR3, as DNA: TGTGCCACCGAGGGGGCGGCCAATCAGCCCCAGCATTTT. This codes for CATEGAANQPQHF.